The 30 T cell receptor beta chains below come from one sample, sequenced in a study of T cells in Graves' hyperthyroidism and ophthalmopathy. Amplification of TCR beta CDR3 regions used RNA as the template. The HTBI primer set was used in a first-round RT-PCR of the TCR CDR3. TCRdb reprocessed the multiplex PCR reads via MiXCR and lists one record per CDR3 protein. In the table there are approximately 600,000 distinct CDR3 sequences, 16% of which are singletons. What was sequenced was blood. The receptor set was obtained from a woman in her twenties or thirties with Graves' hyperthyroidism.

V and J are TRBV20-1 and TRBJ2-1; 8 positions agree with TRBD1. Losses at the gene ends were 5 bases for V and 12 bases for J; bases not matched to a gene: 15. The CDR3 runs to 14 residues. In germline, CDR1 is DFQATT, CDR2 SNEGSKA (reference sequence). The CDR3 loop is CSAHRGTLSLGQFF. For the CDR3, the DNA is TGCAGTGCTCACAGGGGGACCCTCTCCTTGGGGCAGTTCTTC.

This clonotype appeared a few times. The rearrangement uses TRBV20-1 and TRBJ2-1, with a tentative D call TRBD2 (6 bases). The CDR3 loop spans 15 amino acids. The germline gives CDR1 DFQATT, CDR2 SNEGSKA (reference sequence). The V gene lost 5 bases and the J gene lost 5 bases, with 19 bases spanning the gap. CDR3 DNA: TGCAGTGCTCCCCGCCGGGAGATAATAAACAATGAGCAGTTCTTC. It encodes CSAPRREIINNEQFF.

Points on this clonotype: A read error may explain this, as a much larger clone is one base away. The V gene is TRBV30, the J gene TRBJ2-5; D not certain. The CDR3 totals 14 residues. V gave up 4 bases and J gave up 1 base, with 13 bases separating them. CDR1 and CDR2 from the germline V gene are GTSNPN and SVGIG (reference sequence). CDR3 region: CAWMGLSSQETQYF. Written as DNA, the CDR3 is TGTGCCTGGATGGGGTTGAGCAGCCAAGAGACCCAGTACTTC.

There are many counts of this clonotype. The chain employs TRBV7-9 and TRBJ1-6; D is unclear. The V and J ends lost 6 bases and 10 bases respectively, with 16 bases between them. The CDR3 spans 14 residues. Germline loops: CDR1 SEHNR, CDR2 FQNEAQ (reference sequence). CDR3 in amino acids: CASSYAPEGSPLHF. For the CDR3, the DNA is TGTGCCAGCAGTTACGCTCCTGAGGGCTCACCCCTCCACTTT.

V and J are TRBV19 and TRBJ2-2; no firm D call. Trimming left V 5 bases short and J 6 bases short, with 7 bases between. Germline CDR1 and CDR2: LNHDA and SQIVND (reference sequence). The CDR3 contains 12 residues. DNA of the CDR3: TGTGCCAGTAGTTATAGTGCCGGGGAGCTGTTTTTT. Encoded protein: CASSYSAGELFF.

As concerns this clonotype: A much bigger clone sits one base away, suggesting this may be a read error. This rearrangement joins TRBV2 to TRBJ1-5; 9 bases are a match to TRBD1. CDR1 is SNHLY and CDR2 is FYNNEI in the germline V gene. The CDR3 extends over 14 amino acids. The CDR3: CASSQTGGNQPRHF. The CDR3 nucleotides are TGTGCCAGCAGTCAGACAGGGGGAAATCAGCCCCGGCATTTT.

The chain links TRBV20-1 to TRBJ1-2; D unclear. Germline lookup yields CDR1 DFQATT and CDR2 SNEGSKA (reference sequence). The CDR3 covers 12 residues. Trimming removed 1 base at V and 3 bases at J, with 6 bases between. The CDR3 nucleotides are TGCAGTGCTAGAGTGCGAGACTATGGCTACACCTTC. Encoded protein: CSARVRDYGYTF.

This clonotype was counted many times. The V call is TRBV6-2 or TRBV6-3, the J call TRBJ2-3, with D possibly matching TRBD1 (6 bases). The CDR3 contains 14 residues. V gave up 6 bases and J gave up 3 bases, with 13 bases separating them. Germline-derived CDR1 and CDR2 are MNHEY and SVGEGT. CDR3: CASSKGQITDTQYF. CDR3 sequence (DNA): TGTGCCAGCAGCAAAGGACAGATTACAGATACGCAGTATTTT.

This clonotype has a count of ten or more. The chain recombines TRBV28 with TRBJ2-7, with 13 bases identical to TRBD2. The CDR3 runs to 15 residues. Germline V gene lookup returns CDR1 MDHEN and CDR2 SYDVKM. The junction had 6 bases not matched to a gene; V was cut back by 5 bases and J by 5 bases. The CDR3 DNA reads as TGTGCCAGCAGTCAACGGACTAGCGGGAGCCACGAGCAGTACTTC. Protein: CASSQRTSGSHEQYF.

This clonotype was found a few times. The chain uses TRBV6-6 and TRBJ2-7; TRBD2 aligns across 11 bases. The CDR3 contains 17 residues. Germline V gene data show CDR1 as MNHNY and CDR2 as SVGAGI (reference sequence). The trim removed 2 bases at V and 4 bases at J, leaving 10 bases unmatched. CDR3 in DNA: TGTGCCAGCAGTTACGGAGTAGCGGGAGGGCCACGATACGAGCAGTACTTC. Protein: CASSYGVAGGPRYEQYF.

In this sample, this clonotype turned up many times. The V and J genes are TRBV27 and TRBJ1-1; D unresolved. V was cut by 2 bases and J by 10 bases, with 17 bases left in between. The CDR3 runs to 14 residues. Germline CDR1 and CDR2: MNHEY and SMNVEV (reference sequence). The CDR3 coding sequence is TGTGCCAGCAGTTTACAGGCTGGAGGAACGGGAGCTTTCTTT. Residues: CASSLQAGGTGAFF.

V is TRBV20-1 and J is TRBJ2-7; D perhaps matches TRBD2 (5 bases). V gave up 6 bases and J gave up 6 bases, with 12 bases separating them. The CDR3 length is 11 residues. Germline-derived CDR1 and CDR2 are DFQATT and SNEGSKA (reference sequence). The CDR3 reads CSAIIEGEQYF. In nucleotides, the CDR3 is TGCAGTGCCATAATAGAGGGCGAGCAGTACTTC.

This clonotype was seen a handful of times. The chain is built from TRBV7-2 and TRBJ2-4; no clear D. The CDR3 has 15 residues. The V gene lost 1 base and the J gene lost 0 bases, with 7 bases spanning the gap. Germline V gives CDR1 SGHTA, CDR2 FQGNSA. CDR3 sequence: CASSLGQLAKNIQYF. The DNA of the CDR3 is TGTGCCAGCAGCTTAGGCCAGCTAGCCAAAAACATTCAGTACTTC.

This clonotype showed up just a few times. This chain uses TRBV2 with TRBJ2-7; 8 bases align to TRBD2. J was trimmed by 6 bases and V by 2 bases; bases with no gene match: 6. The germline CDR1 and CDR2 sequences are SNHLY and FYNNEI. The CDR3 spans 14 residues. Written as DNA, the CDR3 is TGTGCCAGCAGTGAACGGGGGGGGGGCTCCGAGCAGTACTTC. It translates to CASSERGGGSEQYF.

This clonotype was recorded at least ten times. The chain combines TRBV28 with TRBJ1-2, with 8 bases identical to TRBD1. Germline trimming cut 6 bases from V and 7 bases from J; bases unmatched to any gene: 13. The CDR3 is 15 residues long. The V gene's germline CDR1 is MDHEN and CDR2 SYDVKM. CDR3 nucleotide sequence: TGTGCCAGCAGGACCGGACAGGGAAGCATAGTTGGCTACACCTTC. Its protein is CASRTGQGSIVGYTF.

There are a few counts of this clonotype. The V call is TRBV29-1, the J call TRBJ2-2, with D perhaps matching TRBD1 (6 bases). The CDR3 contains 13 residues. CDR1 and CDR2 (germline): SQVTM, ANQGSEA. The V end was cut by 3 bases, the J end by 6 bases, with 11 bases between. The CDR3 protein is CSVEERQAGELFF. The CDR3 DNA reads TGCAGCGTTGAGGAAAGACAGGCCGGGGAGCTGTTTTTT.

This clonotype was observed many times. The V call is TRBV12-3 or TRBV12-4, the J call TRBJ2-7; possible D gene TRBD2, 6 bases. V shed 6 bases and J shed 7 bases, with 13 bases lying between them. The CDR3 contains 12 residues. The CDR3 nucleotides read TGTGCCAGCAGCTCCGGGGACTGGGAGCAGTACTTC. It translates to CASSSGDWEQYF.

As regards this clonotype: The conserved phenylalanine or tryptophan is not found at the CDR3 terminus, so this likely reflects a read error. The gene calls are TRBV5-1 and TRBJ1-1; a weak D match, TRBD1 (6 bases). Trimming removed 6 bases at V and 1 base at J, with 16 bases between. This CDR3 has 15 amino acids. Germline CDR1 reads SGHRS; CDR2 reads YFSETQ. This chain's CDR3 is CASNQPGQKNTEAFL. The CDR3 region has the DNA TGCGCCAGCAACCAGCCGGGACAAAAGAACACTGAAGCTTTCTTG.

This clonotype occurred a few times. V and J are TRBV20-1 and TRBJ1-1, with D unresolved. The V gene's germline CDR1 is DFQATT and CDR2 SNEGSKA (reference sequence). The CDR3 runs to 10 residues. V was clipped by 4 bases and J by 11 bases, with 11 bases between them. In nucleotides, the CDR3 is TGCAGTGCTAACTACGGCTCGGCTTTCTTT. It specifies CSANYGSAFF.

This clonotype has more than one count but fewer than ten. The genes are TRBV7-3 and TRBJ2-3; D ambiguous. The CDR3 loop spans 15 amino acids. Trimming removed 2 bases at V and 0 bases at J, with 9 bases between. CDR1 is SGHTA, CDR2 FQGTGA, per germline. CDR3 protein: CASSLSPVSTDTQYF. CDR3 DNA: TGTGCCAGCAGCTTATCACCAGTTAGCACAGATACGCAGTATTTT.

This chain connects TRBV28 to TRBJ2-5; TRBD1 might be the D (5 bases). Germline V gene lookup returns CDR1 MDHEN and CDR2 SYDVKM. The germline V and J ends were trimmed by 5 bases and 2 bases, with 18 bases remaining between them. This CDR3 spans 16 amino acids. The CDR3 sequence is CASSPWTSENQETQYF. The CDR3 coding sequence is TGTGCCAGCAGTCCTTGGACAAGCGAGAATCAAGAGACCCAGTACTTC.

The table lists this clonotype with many counts. The chain carries TRBV27 and TRBJ1-2; TRBD1 agrees at 10 bases. Per the germline V gene, CDR1 is MNHEY and CDR2 is SMNVEV (reference sequence). Trimming removed 5 bases from V and 1 base from J; junction bases left unmatched: 7. The CDR3 runs 16 residues. The CDR3 DNA is TGTGCCAGCAGTCACCGGGACAGGGGTTTTAACTATGGCTACACCTTC. Its protein is CASSHRDRGFNYGYTF.

J is TRBJ1-5 and V is TRBV28, with D perhaps matching TRBD1 (5 bases). Germline assignment: CDR1 MDHEN and CDR2 SYDVKM. The V end was cut by 5 bases, the J end by 2 bases, with 13 bases between. The CDR3 extends over 15 amino acids. The CDR3 region is CASSPAGGGNQPQHF. Here the CDR3 DNA reads TGTGCCAGCAGTCCCGCGGGGGGTGGCAATCAGCCCCAGCATTTT.

In DNA, the CDR3 is TGCGCCAGCAGCTTGGGGACCGCGGGCGGAAAAAATGAAAAACTGTTTTTT. Translation: CASSLGTAGGKNEKLFF. The J gene is TRBJ1-4, the V gene TRBV5-1; D not certain. Between the trimmed V and J ends, which lost 0 bases and 5 bases, there was a span of 17 bases. The CDR3 extends over 17 amino acids. Germline V CDR1 and CDR2: SGHRS, YFSETQ. The full variable domain, in which reference TRBV5-1 and TRBJ1-4 provide the parts outside the CDR3, is KAGVTQTPRYLIKTRGQQVTLSCSPISGHRSVSWYQQTPGQGLQFLFEYFSETQRNKGNFPGRFSGRQFSNSRSEMNVSTLELGDSALYLCASSLGTAGGKNEKLFFGSGTQLSVL.

A remark on this clonotype: This may stem from a read error, because a much larger clone lies one nucleotide away. The chain carries TRBV29-1 and TRBJ2-7; D may be TRBD2 (6 bases). CDR1 and CDR2 from the germline V gene are SQVTM and ANQGSEA. The CDR3 loop spans 11 amino acids. The V gene lost 3 bases and the J gene lost 7 bases, with 10 bases spanning the gap. For the CDR3, the DNA is TGCAGCGTTGAGAGACGGGGGGAGCAGTACTTC. Its translation: CSVERRGEQYF.

This clonotype was seen ten or more times. V usage is TRBV11-2 and J usage is TRBJ2-3, with a tentative D call TRBD2 (5 bases). The V end lost 1 base, the J end lost 1 base, and 12 bases lay between the germline ends. Germline V gives CDR1 SGHAT, CDR2 FQNNGV. The CDR3 contains 16 residues. This chain's CDR3 is CASSLVAGSGTDTQYF. The CDR3 DNA sequence: TGTGCCAGCAGCTTAGTCGCGGGTAGCGGCACAGATACGCAGTATTTT. The entire variable domain, with the rest obtained from reference TRBV11-2 and TRBJ2-3, is as follows: EAGVAQSPRYKIIEKRQSVAFWCNPISGHATLYWYQQILGQGPKLLIQFQNNGVVDDSQLPKDRFSAERLKGVDSTLKIQPAKLEDSAVYLCASSLVAGSGTDTQYFGPGTRLTVL.

The chain recombines TRBV12-3 or TRBV12-4 with TRBJ2-7, with 9 bases aligning to TRBD1. This CDR3 is 14 amino acids long. After removal of 8 bases from V and 5 bases from J, the junction contained 10 bases not matched to a gene. DNA of the CDR3: TGTGCCAGCCAAACGGGACAGGGTCGGAACGAGCAGTACTTC. Protein sequence: CASQTGQGRNEQYF.

The chain employs TRBV7-3 and TRBJ2-7; D perhaps matches TRBD1 (6 bases). V was clipped by 5 bases and J by 6 bases, with 14 bases between them. The CDR3 consists of 13 residues. The germline CDR1 and CDR2 sequences are SGHTA and FQGTGA. Here the CDR3 reads CASSPHRATEQYF. DNA for the CDR3: TGTGCCAGCAGCCCCCACAGGGCCACCGAGCAGTACTTC.

The table lists this clonotype with many counts. The CDR3 loop reads CASTTRDRENEQFF. The CDR3 DNA reads TGTGCCAGCACCACCAGGGACAGGGAAAATGAGCAGTTCTTC. The V call is TRBV12-3 or TRBV12-4, the J call TRBJ2-1; 9 bases match TRBD1. CDR3 size: 14 residues. With V trimmed by 7 bases and J by 7 bases, 8 bases remained unmatched.

This clonotype was counted ten times or more. The chain links TRBV11-2 to TRBJ2-7; D is possibly TRBD1 (5 bases). Germline V gene sequence: CDR1 SGHAT, CDR2 FQNNGV. V was shortened by 6 bases and J by 3 bases, with 15 bases between the two germline ends. The CDR3 runs 14 residues. CDR3 sequence (DNA): TGTGCCAGCAGAAGGGGAACCCAACTCTACGAGCAGTACTTC. Its translation: CASRRGTQLYEQYF. The whole variable domain, filled in from reference TRBV11-2 and TRBJ2-7, reads EAGVAQSPRYKIIEKRQSVAFWCNPISGHATLYWYQQILGQGPKLLIQFQNNGVVDDSQLPKDRFSAERLKGVDSTLKIQPAKLEDSAVYLCASRRGTQLYEQYFGPGTRLTVT.